This T cell receptor (beta chain) was found in a study of T-cell memory formation after mild COVID-19. About the research overall: TCR clusters mostly belonged to single donors. General study findings and limits: Contracting CD8+ clones were enriched in EMRA, CD4+ mainly in CM and EM. CD4+ bias marked clones expanding day 15 to 37, unlike balanced contracting clones.

Turning to this clonotype: Its specificity is unknown.

A 5'RACE reaction primed in the constant segment made cDNA libraries of TCR alpha and TCR beta, and these carried sample barcodes and UMIs. TCRdb re-called the 5' RACE reads through MiXCR, storing one row per CDR3 protein. This sample yields around 200,000 distinct CDR3 sequences, of which around a fifth are seen a single time; roughly 24% belongs to the top ten. Germline loops: CDR1 LGHNA, CDR2 YSLEER. There are 16 residues in the CDR3. The V end lost 0 bases, the J end lost 0 bases, and 8 bases lay between the germline ends. V and J are TRBV4-3 and TRBJ1-4; tentative D call: TRBD1 (5 bases). Sequencing was performed on PBMCs or a T cell subset sorted from them (not recorded which). The receptor was isolated from an adult woman who had mild COVID-19 (a few samples of this study predate the infection). Cell type and time point are not known. The CDR3 sequence: CASSQDMGPTNEKLFF. For the CDR3, the DNA is TGCGCCAGCAGCCAAGACATGGGGCCAACTAATGAAAAACTGTTTTTT.